Presented here are 10 T cell receptor beta chains from one specimen sequenced in a study of identical twins. One entry per CDR3 protein, called by TCRdb with MiXCR from the 5' RACE reads. The sample records 300,000 to 400,000 distinct CDR3 sequences, more than 9% being singletons. This sample was also put to use in a study of yellow fever vaccine responses in identical twins.

Input material: CD8+ T cells sorted from blood. These receptors came from a woman aged 18 to 35 in good health.

This clonotype was observed a handful of times. This sequence joins TRBV5-5 and TRBJ2-7; maybe TRBD1 (5 bases). The length of the CDR3 is 13 residues. Trimming took 3 bases from V and 2 from J, leaving 9 bases between them. Germline CDR1 and CDR2: SGHKS and YYEKEE (reference sequence). This CDR3 reads CASSSTVTYEQYV. The DNA of the CDR3 is TGTGCCAGCAGCTCGACAGTCACCTACGAGCAGTACGTC.

This chain connects TRBV5-1 to TRBJ2-2; D is undetermined. This CDR3 spans 15 amino acids. Germline V gene lookup returns CDR1 SGHRS and CDR2 YFSETQ. V lost 6 bases, J lost 4 bases, and 16 bases lay in between. CDR3 residues: CASIPDGFSTGELFF. CDR3 DNA sequence: TGCGCCAGCATCCCGGACGGATTCTCCACCGGGGAGCTGTTTTTT. The full variable domain, in which reference TRBV5-1 and TRBJ2-2 provide the parts outside the CDR3, is KAGVTQTPRYLIKTRGQQVTLSCSPISGHRSVSWYQQTPGQGLQFLFEYFSETQRNKGNFPGRFSGRQFSNSRSEMNVSTLELGDSALYLCASIPDGFSTGELFFGEGSRLTVL.

This clonotype was picked up many times. V is TRBV12-3 or TRBV12-4 and J is TRBJ2-7; 8 bases match TRBD2. This CDR3 contains 14 residues. The junction had 6 bases not matched to a gene; V was cut back by 5 bases and J by 3 bases. The CDR3 DNA is TGTGCCAGCAGTCTCGGGAGGGCCTACTACGAGCAGTACTTC. Its translation is CASSLGRAYYEQYF.

Only a few counts were recorded for this clonotype. V and J are TRBV5-5 and TRBJ2-7; D unresolved. From germline, CDR1 is SGHKS and CDR2 YYEKEE (reference sequence). Trimming pared 1 base from V and 3 bases from J, leaving 8 bases between. CDR3 length equals 13 residues. This chain's CDR3 is CASSLILNYEQYV. The CDR3, as DNA: TGTGCCAGCAGCTTGATCCTGAACTACGAGCAGTACGTC.

The chain uses TRBV20-1 and TRBJ2-7, with 9 bases identical to TRBD1. Germline-derived CDR1 and CDR2 are DFQATT and SNEGSKA (reference sequence). J was trimmed by 2 bases and V by 1 base; bases with no gene match: 6. The CDR3 has 15 residues. As DNA, the CDR3 is TGCAGTGCTAGAGCCGGGACAGGGTTTACCTACGAGCAGTACGTC. Translating gives CSARAGTGFTYEQYV.

This clonotype came up many times. The chain combines TRBV12-5 with TRBJ2-1; 10 positions match TRBD2. The CDR3 length is 15 residues. CDR1 is LGHNT and CDR2 is FRNRAP in the germline V gene. Trimming at V came to 5 bases and at J to 8 bases, leaving 9 bases not matched to a gene. The CDR3 DNA is TGTGCTAGTGGTCCGACACTAGCGGGAATCGATGAGCAGTTCTTC. Amino acids: CASGPTLAGIDEQFF.

There are many counts of this clonotype. CDR3 protein: CASSPIGNSYEQYF. The CDR3 DNA reads as TGCGCCAGCAGCCCAATAGGGAACTCCTACGAGCAGTACTTC. V is TRBV5-1 and J is TRBJ2-7, with D unclear. CDR3 length: 14 residues. Germline assignment: CDR1 SGHRS and CDR2 YFSETQ. V dropped 4 bases and J dropped 0 bases, with 11 bases sitting between them.

J is TRBJ2-7 and V is TRBV4-1; D remains ambiguous. V dropped 1 base and J dropped 4 bases, with 5 bases sitting between them. This CDR3 region has 12 residues. Germline V gene data show CDR1 as MGHRA and CDR2 as YSYEKL. CDR3 residues: CASSQVGYEQYF. In nucleotides, the CDR3 is TGCGCCAGCAGCCAAGTAGGGTACGAGCAGTACTTC.

This chain connects TRBV6-5 to TRBJ2-2; D is ambiguous. This CDR3 contains 13 residues. Germline assignment: CDR1 MNHEY and CDR2 SVGAGI. V dropped 2 bases and J dropped 5 bases, with 6 bases sitting between them. The CDR3 sequence is CASSYHSTGELFF. The DNA for the CDR3 is TGTGCCAGCAGTTACCACAGTACCGGGGAGCTGTTTTTT.

This chain joins TRBV20-1 and TRBJ2-1; 9 nucleotides align to TRBD2. Germline V gene lookup returns CDR1 DFQATT and CDR2 SNEGSKA (reference sequence). V dropped 3 bases and J dropped 5; count of bases not matched to a gene: 8. The CDR3 totals 15 residues. In DNA form, the CDR3 reads TGCAGTGCTAGGACCCTAGCGGGATTCAACAATGAGCAGTTCTTC. Translating gives CSARTLAGFNNEQFF.